One sample yielded the 25 T cell receptor beta chains listed below, sequenced in a study of T-cell reconstitution after alpha-beta-depleted transplantation in children. It was with unique molecular identifiers that the TCRbeta library was prepared. TCRdb analysed the PCR reads with MiXCR anew, one entry per CDR3 protein. In the table there are 81,000 or so distinct CDR3 sequences, roughly 15% of which are singletons. Specimen: PBMCs, mostly from graft donor cells, collected 180 days after TCRalphabeta/CD19-depleted stem cell transplant. The receptors come from a male patient aged 2-15 years who had a stem cell transplant for acute lymphoblastic leukemia, so the T cells may come from the graft donor.

This clonotype showed up just a few times. The J gene is TRBJ1-2, the V gene TRBV12-3 or TRBV12-4; D unresolved. The CDR3 length is 12 residues. V dropped 7 bases and J dropped 4 bases, with 10 bases sitting between them. In DNA form, the CDR3 reads TGTGCCAGCATCGGGCACCCCTATGGCTACACCTTC. The encoded protein is CASIGHPYGYTF.

There are a few counts of this clonotype. The rearrangement joins TRBV6-4 to TRBJ1-2; D may be TRBD1 (5 bases). Per the germline V gene, CDR1 is MRHNA and CDR2 is SNTAGT. There are 15 residues in the CDR3. Deletions cut 2 bases from V and 2 bases from J, with 12 bases between. The CDR3 bases are TGTGCCAGCAGTGACGGAGGGACGGGGAACTATGGCTACACCTTC. Translating gives CASSDGGTGNYGYTF.

This clonotype was detected only a few times. The V call is TRBV27, the J call TRBJ1-4, with D uncertain. V was cut by 1 base and J by 8 bases, with 11 bases left in between. Germline-derived CDR1 and CDR2 are MNHEY and SMNVEV (reference sequence). The CDR3 covers 14 residues. DNA for the CDR3: TGTGCCAGCAGTTTATACGGAATAGACGAAAAACTGTTTTTT. Translation: CASSLYGIDEKLFF. Complete variable domain (other parts from reference TRBV27 and TRBJ1-4): EAQVTQNPRYLITVTGKKLTVTCSQNMNHEYMSWYRQDPGLGLRQIYYSMNVEVTDKGDVPEGYKVSRKEKRNFPLILESPSPNQTSLYFCASSLYGIDEKLFFGSGTQLSVL.

The chain uses TRBV19 and TRBJ2-7; 9 bases line up with TRBD1. Germline V lookup: CDR1 LNHDA, CDR2 SQIVND (reference sequence). The J segment lost 1 base and the V segment lost 5 bases, leaving 6 bases of the junction unmatched. The CDR3 has 15 amino acids. Here the CDR3 DNA reads TGTGCCAGTAGTTTGGGACAGGGCCGATCCTACGAGCAGTACTTC. Its translation: CASSLGQGRSYEQYF.

This clonotype has ten or more counts. The J gene is TRBJ2-1, the V gene TRBV12-3 or TRBV12-4, with 11 bases identical to TRBD2. The V gene end was trimmed by 1 base and the J gene end by 4 bases; junction bases not matched to a gene: 21. The length of the CDR3 is 22 residues. CDR3 DNA: TGTGCCAGCAGTTTAGTGTGGTCGACCGAACAATTGGTAGCGGGAGGGTACAATGAGCAGTTCTTC. It codes for CASSLVWSTEQLVAGGYNEQFF.

This clonotype has a handful of counts. This rearrangement joins TRBV18 to TRBJ1-4; D call uncertain. V shed 3 bases and J shed 7 bases, with 15 bases lying between them. Germline CDR1 reads KGHSH; CDR2 reads LQKENI. CDR3 length: 15 residues. Here the CDR3 reads CASSPFDGLAEKLFF. CDR3 sequence (DNA): TGTGCCAGCTCACCGTTCGATGGGCTAGCTGAAAAACTGTTTTTT.

This clonotype was seen more than once but under ten times. The V gene is TRBV7-8, the J gene TRBJ1-4; 7 positions match TRBD1. CDR3 length equals 18 residues. The germline V gene has CDR1 SGHVS and CDR2 FQNEAQ. Trimming at V came to 4 bases and at J to 7 bases, leaving 18 bases not matched to a gene. CDR3 DNA: TGTGCCAGCAGCTACGACAAACAGGGGTTCGGGGTTGCTGAAAAACTGTTTTTT. It encodes CASSYDKQGFGVAEKLFF.

The table lists this clonotype with a few counts. V and J are TRBV12-3 or TRBV12-4 and TRBJ2-5; D is undetermined. The CDR3 is made up of 13 amino acids. Trimming left V 5 bases short and J 5 bases short, with 12 bases between. Here the CDR3 DNA reads TGTGCCAGCAGTGTGACATGGCGGGAGACCCAGTACTTC. As protein: CASSVTWRETQYF.

The CDR3 spells CASINGGARADTQYF. Written as DNA, the CDR3 is TGTGCCAGCATCAACGGGGGGGCCAGGGCAGATACGCAGTATTTT. The chain has TRBV6-2 or TRBV6-3 and TRBJ2-3; 8 bases match TRBD2. V shed 7 bases, J shed 4 bases, and the junction held 10 bases outside the gene matches. The CDR3 totals 15 residues. CDR1 is MNHEY, CDR2 SVGEGT, per germline.

The chain links TRBV5-4 to TRBJ1-2; TRBD1 matches 7 bases. J lost 2 bases, V lost 1 base, and 2 bases had no gene match. The germline CDR1 and CDR2 sequences are SGHNT and YYREEE (reference sequence). The CDR3 totals 14 residues. For the CDR3, the DNA is TGTGCCAGCAGCTTGATCAGGGGGAACTATGGCTACACCTTC. It codes for CASSLIRGNYGYTF.

CDR3 loop: CASSPEGQGNYEQYF. DNA for the CDR3: TGTGCCAGCAGCCCGGAGGGACAGGGCAACTACGAGCAGTACTTC. The gene calls are TRBV7-8 and TRBJ2-7; TRBD1 matches 9 bases. This CDR3 is 15 amino acids long. The germline V gene has CDR1 SGHVS and CDR2 FQNEAQ. V was clipped by 5 bases and J by 3 bases; unmatched bases: 8.

The V call is TRBV27, the J call TRBJ2-7; 11 bases are a match to TRBD1. The CDR3 sequence is 15 residues long. The junction had 8 bases not matched to a gene; V was cut back by 7 bases and J by 3 bases. CDR1 MNHEY and CDR2 SMNVEV come from the germline V gene (reference sequence). The CDR3 coding sequence is TGTGCCAGCACCCCAGGGACAGGGGGTCGCTACGAGCAGTACTTC. Amino acid sequence: CASTPGTGGRYEQYF.

This clonotype was counted only a few times. This chain links TRBV20-1 with TRBJ2-7; TRBD1 or TRBD2 may be the D gene (5 bases each). Germline V gene sequence: CDR1 DFQATT, CDR2 SNEGSKA (reference sequence). The V end lost 6 bases, the J end lost 0 bases, and 15 bases lay between the germline ends. The CDR3 is 14 amino acids. CDR3 protein: CSATVGPSSYEQYF. CDR3 sequence (DNA): TGCAGTGCCACGGTGGGACCGAGCTCCTACGAGCAGTACTTC.

This rearrangement joins TRBV3-1 to TRBJ2-1, with a tentative D call TRBD2 (7 bases). Germline V gives CDR1 LGHDT, CDR2 YNNKEL (reference sequence). The V end was cut by 4 bases, the J end by 0 bases, with 22 bases between. CDR3 length: 19 residues. DNA of the CDR3: TGTGCCAGCAGCCGCACAGGGAGGGGTGGGGCGAGCTCCTACAATGAGCAGTTCTTC. Protein: CASSRTGRGGASSYNEQFF.

The chain links TRBV5-1 to TRBJ2-7; possibly TRBD2 for D (6 bases). This CDR3 comprises 15 residues. CDR1 is SGHRS and CDR2 is YFSETQ in the germline V gene. Trimming stripped 2 bases from V and 0 bases from J, with 12 bases between. This CDR3 reads CASSFSAGSSYEQYF. The CDR3 nucleotides are TGCGCCAGCAGCTTTTCGGCGGGGAGCTCCTACGAGCAGTACTTC.

The chain recombines TRBV21-1 with TRBJ2-1; the tabulated D call, TRBD2, remains unverified against the DNA. TRBV21-1 is labeled a pseudogene. The CDR3 totals 16 residues. The CDR3 loop is CASSTRTSGGYNEQFF. In nucleotides, the CDR3 is TGTGCCAGCAGCACCCGGACTAGCGGGGGGTACAATGAGCAGTTCTTC.

This clonotype was observed at least ten times. The chain is built from TRBV6-2 or TRBV6-3 and TRBJ2-3; 11 bases align to TRBD2. The CDR3 runs to 15 residues. Germline V gene lookup returns CDR1 MNHEY and CDR2 SVGEGT. J lost 2 bases, V lost 6 bases, and 4 bases had no gene match. The CDR3 is CASRRLAGFTDTQYF. As DNA, the CDR3 is TGTGCCAGCAGAAGACTAGCGGGATTCACAGATACGCAGTATTTT.

V gene TRBV20-1 combines with J gene TRBJ2-7, with D possibly matching TRBD1 (5 bases). Germline V CDR1 and CDR2: DFQATT, SNEGSKA (reference sequence). The CDR3 is 15 residues long. The V gene lost 0 bases and the J gene lost 5 bases, with 17 bases spanning the gap. For the CDR3, the DNA is TGCAGTGCTAGAGATCCTCAGGGAAGGAGCAACGAGCAGTACTTC. It encodes CSARDPQGRSNEQYF.

The gene calls are TRBV20-1 and TRBJ1-2; D gene ambiguous. Looked up from germline, CDR1 is DFQATT and CDR2 is SNEGSKA (reference sequence). Trimming shortened V by 5 bases and J by 10 bases, and 11 bases separated the two germline ends. The CDR3 loop spans 10 amino acids. The CDR3 spells CSAEKWFYTF. As DNA, the CDR3 is TGCAGTGCTGAGAAATGGTTCTACACCTTC.

J is TRBJ2-2 and V is TRBV5-1; TRBD2 aligns across 13 bases. Per germline, CDR1 SGHRS and CDR2 YFSETQ. V lost 4 bases and J lost 2; bases outside the gene matches: 2. CDR3 length equals 16 residues. The CDR3 loop is CASSPGLAGNTGELFF. DNA of the CDR3: TGCGCCAGCAGCCCGGGACTAGCGGGAAACACCGGGGAGCTGTTTTTT.

The V and J genes are TRBV2 and TRBJ2-3, with D perhaps TRBD2 (5 bases). Between the trimmed V and J ends, which lost 7 bases and 4 bases, there was a span of 15 bases. The V gene's germline CDR1 is SNHLY and CDR2 FYNNEI. The CDR3 covers 14 residues. This CDR3 is CASNNGVEPDTQYF. CDR3 in DNA: TGTGCCAGCAACAACGGGGTAGAACCAGATACGCAGTATTTT.

This chain links TRBV19 with TRBJ1-1; D call uncertain. V shed 5 bases and J shed 4 bases, with 8 bases lying between them. This CDR3 has 12 amino acids. Per the germline V gene, CDR1 is LNHDA and CDR2 is SQIVND (reference sequence). CDR3 DNA sequence: TGTGCCAGTAGTTTCTTGGGCACTGAAGCTTTCTTT. Translated: CASSFLGTEAFF.

The V gene is TRBV7-6, the J gene TRBJ2-1; 11 bases agree with TRBD2. The CDR3 loop spans 17 amino acids. V trimming: 5 bases; J trimming: 2 bases; junction bases outside the gene matches: 8. Germline-derived CDR1 and CDR2 are SGHVS and FNYEAQ. CDR3 in amino acids: CASSPRYSGGAYNEQFF. In nucleotides, the CDR3 is TGTGCCAGCAGCCCCCGCTATAGCGGGGGGGCCTACAATGAGCAGTTCTTC.

The chain recombines TRBV12-3 or TRBV12-4 with TRBJ2-3; D call uncertain. The CDR3 length is 15 residues. Trimming cost V 6 bases and J 3 bases, with 16 bases left between them. The CDR3 reads CASRVLRIQTDTQYF. The CDR3 DNA reads TGTGCCAGCAGGGTCTTGAGGATTCAGACAGATACGCAGTATTTT.

This clonotype has a handful of counts. The chain employs TRBV11-2 and TRBJ2-7, with D perhaps TRBD1 (5 bases). V lost 5 bases and J lost 2, with 16 bases in between. Germline V lookup: CDR1 SGHAT, CDR2 FQNNGV. The CDR3 is made up of 15 amino acids. The CDR3 spells CASSNRQTDPYEQYF. As DNA, the CDR3 is TGTGCCAGCAGCAACCGACAGACAGATCCCTACGAGCAGTACTTC.